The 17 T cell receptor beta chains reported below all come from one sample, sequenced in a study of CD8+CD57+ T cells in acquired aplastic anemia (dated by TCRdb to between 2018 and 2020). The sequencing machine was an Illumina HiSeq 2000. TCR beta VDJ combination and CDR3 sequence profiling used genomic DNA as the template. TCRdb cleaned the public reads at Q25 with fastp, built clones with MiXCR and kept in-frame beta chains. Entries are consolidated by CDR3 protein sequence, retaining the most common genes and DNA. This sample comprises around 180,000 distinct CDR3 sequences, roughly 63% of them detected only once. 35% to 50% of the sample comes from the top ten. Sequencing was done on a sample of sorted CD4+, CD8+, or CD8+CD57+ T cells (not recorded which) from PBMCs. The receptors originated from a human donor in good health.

The CDR3 nucleotides read TGCAGTGCTCACCCAGCCAGTCCCTACGAGCAGTACTTC. Translated: CSAHPASPYEQYF. The chain uses TRBV20-1 and TRBJ2-7; D unresolved. Germline V gene sequence: CDR1 DFQATT, CDR2 SNEGSKA (reference sequence). This CDR3 has 13 amino acids. V lost 5 bases, J lost 2 bases, and 13 bases lay in between.

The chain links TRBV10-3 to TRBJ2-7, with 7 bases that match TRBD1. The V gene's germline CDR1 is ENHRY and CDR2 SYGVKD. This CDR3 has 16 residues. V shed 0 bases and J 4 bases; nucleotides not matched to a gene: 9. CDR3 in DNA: TGTGCCATCAGTGAGTCTTGGGACAGACCGGATTACGAGCAGTACTTC. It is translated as CAISESWDRPDYEQYF.

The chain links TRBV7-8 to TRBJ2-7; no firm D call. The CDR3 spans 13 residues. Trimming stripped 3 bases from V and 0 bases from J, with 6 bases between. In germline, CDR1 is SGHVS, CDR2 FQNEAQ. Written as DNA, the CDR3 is TGTGCCAGCAGCTTCCCCTTCTCCTACGAGCAGTACTTC. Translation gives CASSFPFSYEQYF.

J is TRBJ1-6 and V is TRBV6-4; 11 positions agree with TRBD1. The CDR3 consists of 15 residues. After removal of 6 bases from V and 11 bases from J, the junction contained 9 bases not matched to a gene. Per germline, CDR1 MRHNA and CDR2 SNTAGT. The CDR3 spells CASSYTGTGGPPLHF. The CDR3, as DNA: TGTGCCAGCAGCTATACCGGGACAGGGGGGCCACCCCTCCACTTT.

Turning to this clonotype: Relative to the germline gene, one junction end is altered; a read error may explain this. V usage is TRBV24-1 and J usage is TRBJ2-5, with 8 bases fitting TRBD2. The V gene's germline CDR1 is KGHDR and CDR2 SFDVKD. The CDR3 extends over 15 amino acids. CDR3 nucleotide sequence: TGTGCCGCCAGTGATCCCCCGGGAGGGCGAGAGACCCAGTACTTC. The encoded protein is CAASDPPGGRETQYF.

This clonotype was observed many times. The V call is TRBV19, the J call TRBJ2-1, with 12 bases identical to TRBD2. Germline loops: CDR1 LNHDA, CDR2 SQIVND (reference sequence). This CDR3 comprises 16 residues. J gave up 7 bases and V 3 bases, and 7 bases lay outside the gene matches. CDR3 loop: CASSIRSSGGGNEQFF. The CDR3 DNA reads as TGTGCCAGTAGTATTCGTTCTAGCGGGGGGGGAAATGAGCAGTTCTTC.

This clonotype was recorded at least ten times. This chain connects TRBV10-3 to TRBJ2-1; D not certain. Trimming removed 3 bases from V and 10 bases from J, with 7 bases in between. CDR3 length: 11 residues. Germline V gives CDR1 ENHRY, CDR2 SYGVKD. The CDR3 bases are TGTGCCATCAGTGACCTCCGGGAGCAGTTCTTC. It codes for CAISDLREQFF.

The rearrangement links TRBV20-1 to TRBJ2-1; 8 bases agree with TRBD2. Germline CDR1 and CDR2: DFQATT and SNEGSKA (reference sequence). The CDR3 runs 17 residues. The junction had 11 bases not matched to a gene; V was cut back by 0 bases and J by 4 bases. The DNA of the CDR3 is TGCAGTGCTAGAGATCCCAGCGGGAGCGGGTCGTACAATGAGCAGTTCTTC. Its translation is CSARDPSGSGSYNEQFF.

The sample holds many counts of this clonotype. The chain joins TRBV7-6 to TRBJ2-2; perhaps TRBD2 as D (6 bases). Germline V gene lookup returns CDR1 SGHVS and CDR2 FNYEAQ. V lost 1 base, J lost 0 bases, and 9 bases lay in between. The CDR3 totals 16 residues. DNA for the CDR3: TGTGCCAGCAGCTTAGAGTGGGGGGCGAACACCGGGGAGCTGTTTTTT. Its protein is CASSLEWGANTGELFF.

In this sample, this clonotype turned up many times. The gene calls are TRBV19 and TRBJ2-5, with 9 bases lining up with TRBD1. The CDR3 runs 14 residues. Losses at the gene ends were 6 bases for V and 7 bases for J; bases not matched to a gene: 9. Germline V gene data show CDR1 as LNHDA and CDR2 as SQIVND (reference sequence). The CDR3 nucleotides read TGTGCCAGTAGCCGTACAGGGGGCAGCGGGACCCAGTACTTC. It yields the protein CASSRTGGSGTQYF.

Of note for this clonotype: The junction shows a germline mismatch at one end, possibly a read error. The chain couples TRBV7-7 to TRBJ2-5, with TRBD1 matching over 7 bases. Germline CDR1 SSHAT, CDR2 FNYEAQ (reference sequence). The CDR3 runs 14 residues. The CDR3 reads CASSPDRVGETQYF. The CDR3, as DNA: TGTGCTAGCAGCCCTGACAGGGTGGGTGAGACCCAGTACTTC.

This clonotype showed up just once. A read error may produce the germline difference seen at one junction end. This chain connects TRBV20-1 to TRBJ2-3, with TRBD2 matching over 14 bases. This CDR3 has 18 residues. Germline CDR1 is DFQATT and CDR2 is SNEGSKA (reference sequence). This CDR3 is CSARNFGLAGGVTDTQCF. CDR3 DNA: TGCAGTGCTAGAAATTTCGGACTAGCGGGGGGAGTCACAGATACGCAGTGTTTT.

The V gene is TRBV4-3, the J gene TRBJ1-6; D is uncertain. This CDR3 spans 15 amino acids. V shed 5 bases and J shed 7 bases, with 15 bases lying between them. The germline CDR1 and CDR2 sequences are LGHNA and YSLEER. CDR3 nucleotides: TGCGCCAGCAGCAACTTGGCCCTTACGAATTCACCCCTCCACTTT. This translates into CASSNLALTNSPLHF.

This CDR3 is CSVTGGGDTEAFF. The CDR3 DNA reads as TGCAGCGTTACAGGGGGTGGGGACACTGAAGCTTTCTTT. V is TRBV29-1 and J is TRBJ1-1; 8 bases fit TRBD1. With V trimmed by 5 bases and J by 3 bases, 5 bases remained unmatched. The germline V gene has CDR1 SQVTM and CDR2 ANQGSEA. The CDR3 spans 13 residues.

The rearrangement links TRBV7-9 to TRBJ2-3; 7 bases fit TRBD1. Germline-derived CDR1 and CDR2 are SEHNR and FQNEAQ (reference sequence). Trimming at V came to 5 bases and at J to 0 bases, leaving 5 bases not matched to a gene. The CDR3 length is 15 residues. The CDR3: CASSQGQASTDTQYF. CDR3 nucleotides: TGTGCCAGCAGCCAAGGACAGGCCAGCACAGATACGCAGTATTTT.

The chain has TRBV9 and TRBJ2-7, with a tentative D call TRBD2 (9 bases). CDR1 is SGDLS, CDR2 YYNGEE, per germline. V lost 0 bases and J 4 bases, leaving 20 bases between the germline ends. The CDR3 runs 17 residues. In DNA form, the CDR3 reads TGTGCCAGCAGCGTAGGGACTAGCGTGACAGGGGCGTACGAGCAGTACTTC. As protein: CASSVGTSVTGAYEQYF.

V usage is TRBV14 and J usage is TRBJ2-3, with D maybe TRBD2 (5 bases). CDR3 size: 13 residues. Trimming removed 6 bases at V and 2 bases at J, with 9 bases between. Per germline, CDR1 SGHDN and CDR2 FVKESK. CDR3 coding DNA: TGTGCCAGCAGAGAGGGAGCCACAGATACGCAGTATTTT. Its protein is CASREGATDTQYF.